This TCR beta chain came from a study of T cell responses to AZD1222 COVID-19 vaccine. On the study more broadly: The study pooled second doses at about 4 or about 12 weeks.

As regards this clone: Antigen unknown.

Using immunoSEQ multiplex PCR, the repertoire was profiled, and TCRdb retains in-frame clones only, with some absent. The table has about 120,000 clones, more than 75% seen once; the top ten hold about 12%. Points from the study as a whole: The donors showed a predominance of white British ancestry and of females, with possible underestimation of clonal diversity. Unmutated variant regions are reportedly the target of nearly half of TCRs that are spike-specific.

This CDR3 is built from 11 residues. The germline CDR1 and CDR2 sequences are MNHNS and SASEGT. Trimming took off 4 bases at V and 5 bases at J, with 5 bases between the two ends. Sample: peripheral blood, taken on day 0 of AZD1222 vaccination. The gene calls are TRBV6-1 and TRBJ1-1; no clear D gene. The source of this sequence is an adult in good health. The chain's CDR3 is CASSVGTEAFF. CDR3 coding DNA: TGTGCCAGCAGTGTGGGGACTGAAGCTTTCTTT.